This T cell receptor beta chain was retrieved from a study of CD8 T cells in Susac syndrome. In the study overall: Roughly 6 sequenced Susac syndrome patients had clinically active disease, while under ten were in remission. At blood draw, Susac syndrome patients were therapy-naive, on corticosteroids, or on intravenous immunoglobulin alone.

Germline V gives CDR1 SNHLY, CDR2 FYNNEI. The CDR3 spans 14 residues. V was pared by 4 bases and J by 8 bases, with 6 bases of the junction left unmatched. An amount of RNA that ranged from 0.5 to 1 ug was reverse transcribed with random hexamers. TCR beta CDR3 was amplified by immunoSEQ covering 54 Vbeta and 13 Jbeta. TCRdb reanalysed the immunoSEQ multiplex PCR reads using MiXCR and keeps one entry per CDR3 protein. The data contain about 200,000 distinct CDR3 sequences, around nine tenths of them singletons. TEMRA cells were FACS-enriched, and CD8+ and CD4+ T cells were isolated negatively. This clonotype was sampled from a human donor with Susac syndrome. V and J are TRBV2 and TRBJ1-4, with 8 bases that match TRBD1. Material for sequencing was CD4+ T cells from PBMCs. Here the CDR3 DNA reads TGTGCCAGCAGTGGTCAGGGGGCGATCGAAAAACTGTTTTTT. Its translation: CASSGQGAIEKLFF.